This T cell receptor (beta chain) comes out of a study of blood T cell repertoires in COVID-19. This clone was counted between two and nine times. The table came from immunoSEQ multiplex PCR; TCRdb's copy has only in-frame clones and leaves some out. This sample has 270,000 or so clones; roughly 84% occur once, and the top ten carry almost 1.5%. In germline, CDR1 is SQVTM, CDR2 ANQGSEA. V shed 4 bases and J shed 0 bases, with 13 bases lying between them. The CDR3 totals 15 residues. The receptor was derived from a human donor with COVID-19, enrolled during active disease. The donor label of this sample is uncertain. The material sequenced was peripheral blood. This sequence joins TRBV29-1 and TRBJ1-3, with a tentative D call TRBD1 (5 bases). The DNA of the CDR3 is TGCAGCGTTGTAAGGGTCAGGGACTCTGGAAACACCATATATTTT. It codes for CSVVRVRDSGNTIYF.